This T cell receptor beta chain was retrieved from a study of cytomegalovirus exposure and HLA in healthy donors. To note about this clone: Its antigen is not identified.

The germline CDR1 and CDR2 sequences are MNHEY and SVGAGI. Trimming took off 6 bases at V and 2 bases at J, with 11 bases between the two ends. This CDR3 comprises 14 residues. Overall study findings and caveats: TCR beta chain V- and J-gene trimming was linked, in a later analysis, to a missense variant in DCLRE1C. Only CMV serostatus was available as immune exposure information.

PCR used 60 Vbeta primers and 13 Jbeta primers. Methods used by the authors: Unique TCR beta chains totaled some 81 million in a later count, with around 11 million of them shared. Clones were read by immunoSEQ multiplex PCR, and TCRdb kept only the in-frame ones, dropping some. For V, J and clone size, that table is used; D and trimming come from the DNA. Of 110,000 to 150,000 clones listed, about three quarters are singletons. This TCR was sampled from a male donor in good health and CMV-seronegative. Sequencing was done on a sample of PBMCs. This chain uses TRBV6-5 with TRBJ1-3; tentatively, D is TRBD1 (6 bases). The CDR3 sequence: CASRQGIPGNTIYF. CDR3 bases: TGTGCCAGCAGACAGGGTATCCCTGGAAACACCATATATTTT.